The 18 T cell receptor beta chains given below trace back to one sample, sequenced in a study of T cells expressing NK-cell markers. After re-calling the 5' RACE reads, TCRdb lists one entry per CDR3 protein, DNA absent. The sample table includes roughly 160,000 distinct CDR3 sequences. Sample: blood T cells: a sorted CD56 or NKG2C T cell subset, CD4+ or CD8+ T cells, or bulk PBMC T cells (not recorded which). These receptors originate from a man between 18 and 69 years old in good health.

V usage is TRBV7-8 and J usage is TRBJ2-7; lacking DNA, the TRBD1 call made by TCRdb goes unchecked. The germline CDR1 and CDR2 sequences are SGHVS and FQNEAQ. CDR3 size: 12 residues. CDR3 region: CASREQGYEQYF.

The chain employs TRBV12-3 or TRBV12-4 and TRBJ2-3; there is no DNA to check the TCRdb D call of TRBD1. The CDR3 runs 14 residues. CDR3 sequence: CASSFSGGGDTQYF.

J is TRBJ1-2 and V is TRBV9. Germline V lookup: CDR1 SGDLS, CDR2 YYNGEE. CDR3 size: 12 residues. The CDR3 reads CASSVGSGGYTF.

J is TRBJ2-7 and V is TRBV11-1; TCRdb's D call of TRBD1 is untestable without DNA. The CDR3 covers 15 residues. The germline V gene encodes CDR1 SGHAT and CDR2 FQDESV (reference sequence). This CDR3 reads CASSLVGQGDYEQYF. Filled out from reference TRBV11-1 and TRBJ2-7, the complete variable domain reads EAEVAQSPRYKITEKSQAVAFWCDPISGHATLYWYRQILGQGPELLVQFQDESVVDDSQLPKDRFSAERLKGVDSTLKIQPAELGDSAMYLCASSLVGQGDYEQYFGPGTRLTVT.

The chain is built from TRBV13 and TRBJ2-7; TCRdb picks TRBD1, but there is no DNA to check that call. The V gene's germline CDR1 is PRHDT and CDR2 FYEKMQ (reference sequence). The CDR3 is 15 residues long. The CDR3 loop is CASSSPGGFVYEQYF.

The CDR3 sequence: CASSLARLAGLTGELFF. The chain carries TRBV11-1 and TRBJ2-2; absent DNA, TCRdb's TRBD2 call cannot be checked. The length of the CDR3 is 17 residues. The V gene's germline CDR1 is SGHAT and CDR2 FQDESV (reference sequence).

CDR3 sequence reads: CSVRTGEQPQHF. The rearrangement links TRBV29-1 to TRBJ1-5; without DNA, the TCRdb call of TRBD1 cannot be checked. CDR3 length equals 12 residues. From germline, CDR1 is SQVTM and CDR2 ANQGSEA.

The chain couples TRBV12-3 or TRBV12-4 to TRBJ1-1. The CDR3 has 13 amino acids. The CDR3 loop reads CASSHSMNTEAFF.

The chain's CDR3 is CASSLSTGGAGSYEQYF. The V call is TRBV7-3, the J call TRBJ2-7; the D gene TCRdb calls, TRBD1, cannot be checked with no DNA. CDR1 and CDR2 from the germline V gene are SGHTA and FQGTGA. This CDR3 has 17 residues.

The chain links TRBV5-1 to TRBJ2-3; TCRdb calls TRBD1, which cannot be checked without DNA. Germline V gives CDR1 SGHRS, CDR2 YFSETQ. The CDR3 is 16 residues long. The CDR3 reads CASSLYGGESTDTQYF.

The J gene is TRBJ2-7, the V gene TRBV27; as DNA is missing, the TRBD1 call by TCRdb cannot be tested. Germline assignment: CDR1 MNHEY and CDR2 SMNVEV (reference sequence). The CDR3 covers 15 residues. This CDR3 reads CASSLMWTGTYEQYF.

The V call is TRBV12-3 or TRBV12-4, the J call TRBJ2-4; TCRdb returns TRBD1, unconfirmable since there is no DNA. The CDR3 spans 13 residues. CDR3 protein: CASSVDIKNIQYF.

The chain is built from TRBV7-3 and TRBJ2-3. Germline values: CDR1 SGHTA, CDR2 FQGTGA. This CDR3 has 14 amino acids. Here the CDR3 reads CASSDRLDPDTQYF.

The CDR3 sequence: CASSLVDEQPLSGANVLTF. The chain employs TRBV5-6 and TRBJ2-6; TCRdb selects TRBD1, and the lack of DNA leaves this call unchecked. The germline V gene has CDR1 SGHDT and CDR2 YYEEEE. This CDR3 comprises 19 residues.

V gene TRBV6-1 combines with J gene TRBJ2-3; TCRdb reports TRBD1, a call that lacks DNA to check it against. This CDR3 is built from 15 residues. Germline CDR1 reads MNHNS; CDR2 reads SASEGT. Here the CDR3 reads CASSHRGMGTDTQYF.

This chain links TRBV30 with TRBJ1-5. Germline-derived CDR1 and CDR2 are GTSNPN and SVGIG (reference sequence). CDR3 size: 15 residues. The CDR3 spells CAWSKAVSSNQPQHF. Using reference TRBV30 and TRBJ1-5 for the parts outside the CDR3, the full variable domain is SQTIHQWPATLVQPVGSPLSLECTVEGTSNPNLYWYRQAAGRGLQLLFYSVGIGQISSEVPQNLSASRPQDRQFILSSKKLLLSDSGFYLCAWSKAVSSNQPQHFGDGTRLSIL.

The J gene is TRBJ2-5, the V gene TRBV10-3; TCRdb picks TRBD2, but there is no DNA to check that call. CDR3 length: 14 residues. The V gene's germline CDR1 is ENHRY and CDR2 SYGVKD. CDR3 in amino acids: CAISEQLAEKTQYF.

The chain carries TRBV7-8 and TRBJ1-1; TCRdb returns TRBD1, unconfirmable since there is no DNA. The CDR3 has 14 residues. CDR1 is SGHVS, CDR2 FQNEAQ, per germline. The CDR3 is CASSLPGQTFEAFF.